The 25 T cell receptor beta chains below come from one sample, sequenced in a study of cytomegalovirus exposure and HLA in healthy donors. PCR primers comprised 60 Vbeta and 13 Jbeta primers. Assay: immunoSEQ multiplex PCR; the TCRdb copy retains only in-frame clones and omits some. The sample shows roughly 140,000 clones, 82% of them seen only once. The specimen sequenced was PBMCs. The receptors derive from a man under 40 in good health and CMV-seropositive.

The genes are TRBV10-3 and TRBJ1-1, with D maybe TRBD1 (5 bases). From germline, CDR1 is ENHRY and CDR2 SYGVKD. V was clipped by 5 bases and J by 5 bases, with 9 bases between them. This CDR3 comprises 12 residues. CDR3 sequence (DNA): TGTGCCATCAGTCAGGGAGGGACTGAAGCTTTCTTT. Translating gives CAISQGGTEAFF.

This chain uses TRBV28 with TRBJ2-7; D is undetermined. CDR1 is MDHEN, CDR2 SYDVKM, per germline. CDR3 length equals 13 residues. CDR3 bases: TGTGCTAGCTGCAAACCCGGTTACTACGAGCAGTACTTC. It codes for CASCKPGYYEQYF.

The V and J genes are TRBV11-2 and TRBJ1-6, with D maybe TRBD1 (5 bases). This CDR3 comprises 16 residues. The V gene's germline CDR1 is SGHAT and CDR2 FQNNGV. V was shortened by 2 bases and J by 6 bases, with 14 bases between the two germline ends. CDR3 bases: TGTGCCAGCAGCTTACTTCCGGGACTCCCTAATTCACCCCTCCACTTT. Its protein is CASSLLPGLPNSPLHF. Drawing the rest from reference TRBV11-2 and TRBJ1-6, the complete variable domain is EAGVAQSPRYKIIEKRQSVAFWCNPISGHATLYWYQQILGQGPKLLIQFQNNGVVDDSQLPKDRFSAERLKGVDSTLKIQPAKLEDSAVYLCASSLLPGLPNSPLHFGNGTRLTVT.

V and J are TRBV2 and TRBJ2-3; D possibly corresponds to TRBD1 (6 bases). The V gene lost 6 bases and the J gene lost 2 bases, with 9 bases spanning the gap. The CDR3 length is 13 residues. Germline CDR1 is SNHLY and CDR2 is FYNNEI. CDR3 amino acids: CASSRQVTDTQYF. The CDR3 DNA is TGTGCCAGCAGCCGACAGGTCACAGATACGCAGTATTTT.

The chain combines TRBV11-3 with TRBJ2-1, with TRBD2 matching 11 bases. Germline CDR1 is SGHNT and CDR2 is YENEEA. This CDR3 region has 15 residues. V was clipped by 4 bases and J by 4 bases; unmatched bases: 3. CDR3 coding DNA: TGTGCCAGCAGCTCGTCTAGCGGGGGGTACAATGAGCAGTTCTTC. The encoded protein is CASSSSSGGYNEQFF.

This clone came up once. J is TRBJ1-5 and V is TRBV28, with a tentative D call TRBD1 (6 bases). Germline CDR1 and CDR2: MDHEN and SYDVKM. V dropped 2 bases and J dropped 4 bases, with 9 bases sitting between them. The CDR3 sequence is 14 residues long. CDR3 nucleotides: TGTGCCAGCAGTTTAACGGACAGAAATCAGCCCCAGCATTTT. Translation gives CASSLTDRNQPQHF.

The chain couples TRBV18 to TRBJ2-3; D may be TRBD1 (6 bases). This CDR3 region has 15 residues. V was shortened by 2 bases and J by 0 bases, with 9 bases between the two germline ends. Germline assignment: CDR1 KGHSH and CDR2 LQKENI. CDR3 nucleotides: TGTGCCAGCTCACCAGTTGGGGGCAGCACAGATACGCAGTATTTT. It codes for CASSPVGGSTDTQYF.

The rearrangement uses TRBV5-1 and TRBJ2-3; D remains ambiguous. CDR3 size: 14 residues. CDR1 SGHRS and CDR2 YFSETQ come from the germline V gene. Trimming removed 0 bases at V and 2 bases at J, with 7 bases between. The CDR3 sequence: CASSLAGFTDTQYF. The DNA for the CDR3 is TGCGCCAGCAGCTTGGCCGGGTTCACAGATACGCAGTATTTT.

Comments on this clone: Other DNA sequences in the same sample also yield this CDR3. The chain recombines TRBV27 with TRBJ2-2; 7 positions match TRBD2. With V trimmed by 2 bases and J by 0 bases, 0 bases remained unmatched. Germline V gene data show CDR1 as MNHEY and CDR2 as SMNVEV (reference sequence). The CDR3 runs to 15 residues. CDR3 sequence reads: CASSLAGANTGELFF. The CDR3 bases are TGTGCCAGCAGTTTAGCGGGGGCGAACACCGGGGAGCTGTTTTTT.

The chain carries TRBV27 and TRBJ2-7; TRBD2 aligns across 13 bases. This CDR3 contains 14 residues. Trimming removed 6 bases from V and 4 bases from J; junction bases left unmatched: 3. Germline CDR1 reads MNHEY; CDR2 reads SMNVEV (reference sequence). The CDR3 sequence: CASRLAGGPYEQYF. CDR3 bases: TGTGCCAGCAGACTAGCGGGGGGGCCGTACGAGCAGTACTTC.

The chain combines TRBV5-1 with TRBJ2-3, with 7 bases that match TRBD1. Germline CDR1 and CDR2: SGHRS and YFSETQ. The V segment lost 4 bases and the J segment 6 bases; nucleotides outside the gene matches: 5. This CDR3 has 13 residues. The CDR3 spells CASSHGQADTQYF. The CDR3 DNA reads as TGCGCCAGCAGCCACGGACAGGCCGATACGCAGTATTTT.

The chain combines TRBV25-1 with TRBJ2-5, with a possible D match to TRBD1 (6 bases). V was shortened by 9 bases and J by 5 bases, with 10 bases between the two germline ends. In germline, CDR1 is MGHDK, CDR2 SYGVNS. This CDR3 spans 11 amino acids. In DNA, the CDR3 is TGTGCCAGTAAGGGACACGAGACCCAGTACTTC. It specifies CASKGHETQYF.

The sample holds a few counts of this clone. The gene calls are TRBV28 and TRBJ1-2; D possibly corresponds to TRBD1 (5 bases). Trimming stripped 7 bases from V and 1 base from J, with 7 bases between. The CDR3 contains 12 residues. Germline V gene lookup returns CDR1 MDHEN and CDR2 SYDVKM. The CDR3 DNA is TGTGCCAGCACAGGGCTTAACTATGGCTACACCTTC. Amino acids: CASTGLNYGYTF.

CDR3 bases: TGTGCCAGCAGTGCGGGAAGGGAATTCTACAATGAGCAGTTCTTC. Its translation is CASSAGREFYNEQFF. The chain recombines TRBV6-6 with TRBJ2-1, with TRBD2 as a possible D gene (6 bases). This CDR3 region has 15 residues. Germline-derived CDR1 and CDR2 are MNHNY and SVGAGI (reference sequence). Trimming took off 5 bases at V and 3 bases at J, with 14 bases between the two ends.

Only a few counts were recorded for this clone. This rearrangement joins TRBV28 to TRBJ2-3; tentatively, D is TRBD1 (6 bases). V lost 6 bases and J 0 bases, leaving 10 bases between the germline ends. Germline V gene sequence: CDR1 MDHEN, CDR2 SYDVKM. This CDR3 is 14 amino acids long. The DNA for the CDR3 is TGTGCCAGCAGCTGGACAGCTAGCACAGATACGCAGTATTTT. Amino acids: CASSWTASTDTQYF. The variable domain in full, completed from reference TRBV28 and TRBJ2-3, reads DVKVTQSSRYLVKRTGEKVFLECVQDMDHENMFWYRQDPGLGLRLIYFSYDVKMKEKGDIPEGYSVSREKKERFSLILESASTNQTSMYLCASSWTASTDTQYFGPGTRLTVL.

The CDR3 nucleotides are TGTGCCAGCAGTTTATCCTCGGGAGGGCGGGTCGAGCAGTTCTTC. It encodes CASSLSSGGRVEQFF. This rearrangement joins TRBV27 to TRBJ2-1; 8 bases are shared with TRBD2. The J segment lost 10 bases and the V segment lost 0 bases, leaving 8 bases of the junction unmatched. CDR1 MNHEY and CDR2 SMNVEV come from the germline V gene (reference sequence). This CDR3 is 15 amino acids long.

This clone was found a few times. The gene calls are TRBV9 and TRBJ2-6; 7 nucleotides match TRBD2. Germline lookup yields CDR1 SGDLS and CDR2 YYNGEE. J lost 0 bases, V lost 0 bases, and 12 bases had no gene match. This CDR3 spans 20 amino acids. As DNA, the CDR3 is TGTGCCAGCAGCGTAGAAAGGCGGCGGGGGAGTCTCTCTGGGGCCAACGTCCTGACTTTC. Protein product: CASSVERRRGSLSGANVLTF.

The gene calls are TRBV5-1 and TRBJ2-2; TRBD2 agrees at 11 bases. Per germline, CDR1 SGHRS and CDR2 YFSETQ. J gave up 5 bases and V 4 bases, and 7 bases lay outside the gene matches. This CDR3 region has 16 residues. For the CDR3, the DNA is TGCGCCAGCAGCCCGTTAGCGGGGGGGCTTACCGGGGAGCTGTTTTTT. Translation: CASSPLAGGLTGELFF. Using reference TRBV5-1 and TRBJ2-2 for the parts outside the CDR3, the full variable domain is KAGVTQTPRYLIKTRGQQVTLSCSPISGHRSVSWYQQTPGQGLQFLFEYFSETQRNKGNFPGRFSGRQFSNSRSEMNVSTLELGDSALYLCASSPLAGGLTGELFFGEGSRLTVL.

The chain has TRBV5-4 and TRBJ2-1; D possibly corresponds to TRBD2 (6 bases). Looked up from germline, CDR1 is SGHNT and CDR2 is YYREEE (reference sequence). The CDR3 consists of 15 residues. V was clipped by 4 bases and J by 7 bases, with 18 bases between them. For the CDR3, the DNA is TGTGCCAGCAGCCGGAATCGCGGGATGGGTAATGAGCAGTTCTTC. This gives the protein CASSRNRGMGNEQFF.

The chain recombines TRBV30 with TRBJ1-3; no definite D call. The CDR3 is 16 amino acids. Germline V gene sequence: CDR1 GTSNPN, CDR2 SVGIG (reference sequence). V lost 1 base, J lost 3 bases, and 16 bases lay in between. The CDR3, as DNA: TGTGCCTGGAGTGCTAAAGACTTACGGGGTGGAAACACCATATATTTT. Translating it yields CAWSAKDLRGGNTIYF.

This sequence joins TRBV6-5 and TRBJ1-2; maybe TRBD1 (6 bases). V lost 5 bases and J lost 3, with 10 bases in between. CDR3 length: 13 residues. Germline CDR1 is MNHEY and CDR2 is SVGAGI. In DNA, the CDR3 is TGTGCCAGCAGTCGACGACAGGACTATGGCTACACCTTC. It encodes CASSRRQDYGYTF.

This clone was detected only once. The chain carries TRBV29-1 and TRBJ1-1; D ambiguous. The V gene lost 3 bases and the J gene lost 2 bases, with 10 bases spanning the gap. Germline V gives CDR1 SQVTM, CDR2 ANQGSEA. There are 13 residues in the CDR3. The CDR3, as DNA: TGCAGCGTTGAGCGGCAGTTAAACACTGAAGCTTTCTTT. Amino acid sequence: CSVERQLNTEAFF.

This clone was recorded a few times. The rearrangement joins TRBV28 to TRBJ1-1; D remains unclear. The germline gives CDR1 MDHEN, CDR2 SYDVKM. The germline V and J ends were trimmed by 3 bases and 5 bases, with 10 bases remaining between them. The CDR3 is made up of 13 amino acids. CDR3 coding DNA: TGTGCCAGCAGTTTTCGTGGGCATACTGAAGCTTTCTTT. It yields the protein CASSFRGHTEAFF.

This clone has only one observation. The chain combines TRBV7-9 with TRBJ1-5; 10 bases match TRBD1. With 5 bases clipped from V and 4 bases from J, the junction kept 2 bases outside the gene matches. The CDR3 runs 14 residues. Germline V gene data show CDR1 as SEHNR and CDR2 as FQNEAQ (reference sequence). CDR3 residues: CASSPDRGNQPQHF. The CDR3 DNA follows: TGTGCCAGCAGCCCGGACAGGGGGAATCAGCCCCAGCATTTT.

The chain is built from TRBV5-6 and TRBJ2-5; TRBD2 aligns across 8 bases. CDR3 length equals 14 residues. After removal of 7 bases from V and 2 bases from J, the junction contained 7 bases not matched to a gene. Germline CDR1 reads SGHDT; CDR2 reads YYEEEE. The CDR3 DNA reads as TGTGCCAGCGGCCGGGGGGGGTATCAAGAGACCCAGTACTTC. Translating it yields CASGRGGYQETQYF.